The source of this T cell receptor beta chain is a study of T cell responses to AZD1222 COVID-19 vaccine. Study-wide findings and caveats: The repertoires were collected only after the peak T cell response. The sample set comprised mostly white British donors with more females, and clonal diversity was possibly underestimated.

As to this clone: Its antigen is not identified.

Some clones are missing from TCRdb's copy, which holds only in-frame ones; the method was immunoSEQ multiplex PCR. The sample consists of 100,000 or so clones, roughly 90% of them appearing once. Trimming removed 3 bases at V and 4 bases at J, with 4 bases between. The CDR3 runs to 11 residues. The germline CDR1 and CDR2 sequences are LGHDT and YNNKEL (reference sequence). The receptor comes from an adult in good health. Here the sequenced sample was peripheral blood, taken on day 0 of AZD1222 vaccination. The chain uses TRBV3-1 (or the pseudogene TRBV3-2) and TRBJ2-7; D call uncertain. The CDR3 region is CASSQNYEQYF. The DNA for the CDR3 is TGTGCCAGCAGCCAGAATTACGAGCAGTACTTC.